This TCR beta chain was captured in a study of T cell responses to AZD1222 COVID-19 vaccine. Study-wide results and limits: White British donors predominated, females outnumbered males, and clonal diversity was possibly underestimated. A reported finding is that nearly half of spike-specific TCRs target unmutated variant regions. Repertoires were collected only later (after the peak T cell response had occurred). Among those given AZD1222, only 5 to 7 were seropositive at baseline.

Sequenced by immunoSEQ multiplex PCR; TCRdb stores in-frame clones only, minus some. The profile covers 100,000 or so clones, with 88% appearing a single time and roughly 2.7% taken by the ten largest. Points on this clone: Its specificity is not known.

Germline V gene sequence: CDR1 MDHEN, CDR2 SYDVKM. This CDR3 region has 17 residues. V dropped 9 bases and J dropped 0; count of bases not matched to a gene: 6. The J gene is TRBJ2-1, the V gene TRBV28; the match to TRBD2 covers 15 bases. The material was peripheral blood, obtained on day 0 of AZD1222 vaccination. The clonotype was recovered from an adult in good health. The DNA of the CDR3 is TGTGCCAGATCCGGGACTAGCGGGAGGAGCTCCTACAATGAGCAGTTCTTC. Protein sequence: CARSGTSGRSSYNEQFF.